This TCR beta chain was obtained from a study of glioma-infiltrating T cells. This CDR3 is built from 12 residues. Germline V gives CDR1 MNHNS, CDR2 SASEGT. Deletions cut 6 bases from V and 4 bases from J, with 9 bases between. Study conclusions and caveats: Non-neoplastic patients had below-expected tissue-blood divergence, while all gliomas exceeded expectation. Patients with low tissue-blood divergence carried a signature set of shared blood CDR3 motifs.

Amplification of TCR alpha and beta CDR3 regions from RNA used iRepertoire nested multiplex PCR. Input was 100-400 ng of tissue mRNA or PBMC total RNA. TCRdb itself ran the multiplex PCR reads through MiXCR, one entry per CDR3 protein. The sample carries about 380,000 distinct CDR3 sequences, about two fifths recorded once. This clonotype rates as medium-sized. Its antigen remains unknown. The source of this sequence is a human donor with low-grade glioma or glioblastoma, undergoing nonglioma brain surgery, or in good health (not recorded which). Sequenced: glioma tissue, nonneoplastic brain tissue, or PBMCs (not recorded which). The J gene is TRBJ1-2, the V gene TRBV6-1; the D gene is possibly TRBD1 (6 bases). This chain's CDR3 is CASSGTSYGYTF. The CDR3 DNA is TGTGCCAGCAGCGGGACATCCTATGGCTACACCTTC.